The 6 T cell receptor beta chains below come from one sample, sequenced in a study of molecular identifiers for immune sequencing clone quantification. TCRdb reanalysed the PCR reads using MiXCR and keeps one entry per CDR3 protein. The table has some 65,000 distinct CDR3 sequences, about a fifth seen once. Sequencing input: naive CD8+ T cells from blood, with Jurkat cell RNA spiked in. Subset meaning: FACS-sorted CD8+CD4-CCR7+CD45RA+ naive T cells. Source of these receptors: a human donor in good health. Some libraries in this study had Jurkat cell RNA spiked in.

The CDR3 DNA is TGTGCCAGCAGCCAAGAGGGGGAGGCAGGGACCTATGGCTACACCTTC. It codes for CASSQEGEAGTYGYTF. This sequence joins TRBV3-1 and TRBJ1-2; tentatively, D is TRBD1 (5 bases). The V end was cut by 0 bases, the J end by 4 bases, with 15 bases between. Germline-derived CDR1 and CDR2 are LGHDT and YNNKEL (reference sequence). This CDR3 has 16 residues. The whole variable domain, remainder taken from reference TRBV3-1 and TRBJ1-2, is DTAVSQTPKYLVTQMGNDKSIKCEQNLGHDTMYWYKQDSKKFLKIMFSYNNKELIINETVPNRFSPKSPDKAHLNLHINSLELGDSAVYFCASSQEGEAGTYGYTFGSGTRLTVV.

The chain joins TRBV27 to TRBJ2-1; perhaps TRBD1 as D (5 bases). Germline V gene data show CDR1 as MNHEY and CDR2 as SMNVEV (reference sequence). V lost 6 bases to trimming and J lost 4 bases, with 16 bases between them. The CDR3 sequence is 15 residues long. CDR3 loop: CASSKTEETYNEQFF. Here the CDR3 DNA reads TGTGCCAGCAGCAAGACAGAGGAAACTTACAATGAGCAGTTCTTC.

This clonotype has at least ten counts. CDR3 nucleotide sequence: TGTGCCAGCAGCTCGACAGTCACAGATACGCAGTATTTT. Residues: CASSSTVTDTQYF. V gene TRBV7-9 combines with J gene TRBJ2-3; D is perhaps TRBD1 (5 bases). The germline V and J ends were trimmed by 4 bases and 2 bases, with 7 bases remaining between them. CDR1 is SEHNR, CDR2 FQNEAQ, per germline (reference sequence). This CDR3 comprises 13 residues.

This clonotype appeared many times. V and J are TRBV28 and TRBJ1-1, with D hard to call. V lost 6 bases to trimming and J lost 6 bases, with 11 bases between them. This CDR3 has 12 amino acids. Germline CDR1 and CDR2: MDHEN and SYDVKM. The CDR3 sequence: CASSPGPAEAFF. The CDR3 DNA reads TGTGCCAGCAGCCCAGGTCCGGCTGAAGCTTTCTTT.

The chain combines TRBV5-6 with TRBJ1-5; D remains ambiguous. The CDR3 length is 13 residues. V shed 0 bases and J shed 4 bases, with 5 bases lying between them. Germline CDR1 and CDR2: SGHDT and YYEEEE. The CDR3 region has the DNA TGTGCCAGCAGCTTGGTGGGGAATCAGCCCCAGCATTTT. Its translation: CASSLVGNQPQHF.

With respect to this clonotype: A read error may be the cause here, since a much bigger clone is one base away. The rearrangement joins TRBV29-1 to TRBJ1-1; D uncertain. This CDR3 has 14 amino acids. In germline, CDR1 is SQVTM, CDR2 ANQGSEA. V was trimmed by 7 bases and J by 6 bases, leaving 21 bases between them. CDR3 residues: CSAFRASGDPEAFF. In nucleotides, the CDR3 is TGCAGCGCATTTAGAGCGTCAGGTGACCCTGAAGCTTTCTTT.